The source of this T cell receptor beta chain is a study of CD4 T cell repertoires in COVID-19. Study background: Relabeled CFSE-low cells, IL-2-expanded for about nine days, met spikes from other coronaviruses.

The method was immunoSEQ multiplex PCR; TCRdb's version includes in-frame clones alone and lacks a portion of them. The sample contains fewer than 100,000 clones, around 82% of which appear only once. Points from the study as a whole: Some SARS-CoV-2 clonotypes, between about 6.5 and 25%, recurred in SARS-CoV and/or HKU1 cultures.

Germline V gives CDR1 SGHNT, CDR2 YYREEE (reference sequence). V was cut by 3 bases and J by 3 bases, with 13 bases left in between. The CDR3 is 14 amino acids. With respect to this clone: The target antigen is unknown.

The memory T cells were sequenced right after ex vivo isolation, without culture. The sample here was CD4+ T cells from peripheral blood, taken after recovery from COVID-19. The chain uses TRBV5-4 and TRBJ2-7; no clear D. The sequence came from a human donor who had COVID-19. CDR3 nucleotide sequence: TGTGCCAGCAGCTCCAGAGACTCGAGCTACGAGCAGTACTTC. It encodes CASSSRDSSYEQYF.